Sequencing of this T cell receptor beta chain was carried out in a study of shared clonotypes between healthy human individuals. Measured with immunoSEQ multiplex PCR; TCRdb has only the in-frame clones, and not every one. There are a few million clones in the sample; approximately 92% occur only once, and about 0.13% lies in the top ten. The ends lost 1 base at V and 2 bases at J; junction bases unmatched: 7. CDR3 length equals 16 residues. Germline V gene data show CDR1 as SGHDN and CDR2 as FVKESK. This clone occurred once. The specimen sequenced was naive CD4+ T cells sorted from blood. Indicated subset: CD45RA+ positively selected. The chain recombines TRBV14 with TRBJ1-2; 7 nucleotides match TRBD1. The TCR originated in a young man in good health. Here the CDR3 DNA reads TGTGCCAGCAGCCAAGGCCCCTCGACAGGGAACTATGGCTACACCTTC. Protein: CASSQGPSTGNYGYTF.